Below, 18 T cell receptor beta chains from the same sample are listed, as sequenced in a study of T cell repertoires and Cas9 in healthy adults. Generated by immunoSEQ multiplex PCR, the TCRdb table keeps only in-frame clones and is missing some. The table lists 20,000 to 25,000 clones, about 90% of them singletons, with around 1.5% in the top ten. Source material: CD4+ effector T cells (CD127+, CD25-, CD137-, CD154-) from PBMCs; culture status not recorded. The receptor set was obtained from a human donor in good health.

The V call is TRBV28, the J call TRBJ2-1, with 9 nucleotides matching TRBD2. The J segment lost 2 bases and the V segment lost 5 bases, leaving 10 bases of the junction unmatched. CDR3 length equals 17 residues. In germline, CDR1 is MDHEN, CDR2 SYDVKM. The CDR3: CASSVLNGLATYNEQFF. CDR3 DNA: TGTGCCAGCAGTGTTCTTAACGGACTAGCGACCTACAATGAGCAGTTCTTC. The variable domain in full, completed from reference TRBV28 and TRBJ2-1, reads DVKVTQSSRYLVKRTGEKVFLECVQDMDHENMFWYRQDPGLGLRLIYFSYDVKMKEKGDIPEGYSVSREKKERFSLILESASTNQTSMYLCASSVLNGLATYNEQFFGPGTRLTVL.

The J gene is TRBJ2-7, the V gene TRBV28; D gene unclear. Trimming cost V 5 bases and J 4 bases, with 9 bases left between them. The CDR3 runs to 12 residues. The germline gives CDR1 MDHEN, CDR2 SYDVKM. As DNA, the CDR3 is TGTGCCAGCAGTGTGCCTTCTTACGAGCAGTACTTC. This translates into CASSVPSYEQYF.

This clone was detected only once. The chain joins TRBV6-5 to TRBJ1-5; tentatively, D is TRBD1 (5 bases). CDR3 length: 13 residues. Germline assignment: CDR1 MNHEY and CDR2 SVGAGI. Trimming took off 7 bases at V and 5 bases at J, with 12 bases between the two ends. In DNA, the CDR3 is TGTGCCAGCAAAAACCGGGGGGATCAGCCCCAGCATTTT. As protein: CASKNRGDQPQHF.

This clone was seen only once. This rearrangement joins TRBV4-3 to TRBJ2-1; the D call may be TRBD1 or TRBD2 (7 bases each). V was cut by 0 bases and J by 7 bases, with 22 bases left in between. Germline loops: CDR1 LGHNA, CDR2 YSLEER. The CDR3 contains 18 residues. The CDR3 DNA follows: TGCGCCAGCAGCCAAGAGCCTCCAGGGGGAGGGCCTTGGAATGAGCAGTTCTTC. Its protein is CASSQEPPGGGPWNEQFF.

V and J are TRBV10-3 and TRBJ1-5, with D perhaps TRBD1 (5 bases). The CDR3 consists of 14 residues. CDR1 and CDR2 from the germline V gene are ENHRY and SYGVKD. Deletions cut 4 bases from V and 4 bases from J, with 11 bases between. CDR3 in DNA: TGTGCCATCAGTGGTGGAAGGGGTAATCAGCCCCAGCATTTT. It codes for CAISGGRGNQPQHF.

This clone has a single count. V usage is TRBV14 and J usage is TRBJ2-5; TRBD2 matches 10 bases. Unmatched junction bases numbered 7, after V lost 2 bases and J lost 1 base. Germline V gene lookup returns CDR1 SGHDN and CDR2 FVKESK. The CDR3 contains 17 residues. CDR3 sequence: CASSQFPGLAAQETQYF. CDR3 coding DNA: TGTGCCAGCAGCCAATTCCCCGGACTAGCGGCCCAAGAGACCCAGTACTTC.

The chain has TRBV7-9 and TRBJ2-7, with 7 positions matching TRBD1. V was pared by 5 bases and J by 6 bases, with 13 bases of the junction left unmatched. CDR1 and CDR2 (germline): SEHNR, FQNEAQ (reference sequence). This CDR3 spans 15 amino acids. The CDR3 DNA sequence: TGTGCCAGCAGCCCCTGGACAGGCCCGGACCTCGAGCAGTACTTC. Translation gives CASSPWTGPDLEQYF.

The chain carries TRBV19 and TRBJ1-2; perhaps TRBD1 as D (6 bases). V lost 4 bases and J 0 bases, leaving 12 bases between the germline ends. CDR1 is LNHDA and CDR2 is SQIVND in the germline V gene (reference sequence). This CDR3 contains 15 residues. CDR3 DNA sequence: TGTGCCAGTAGTACTTTGACAGGCTCTAACTATGGCTACACCTTC. It yields the protein CASSTLTGSNYGYTF.

The genes are TRBV19 and TRBJ2-5; 8 bases line up with TRBD2. CDR3 length: 14 amino acids. The V and J ends lost 6 bases and 1 base, in that order; junction bases with no gene match: 4. CDR1 LNHDA and CDR2 SQIVND come from the germline V gene (reference sequence). CDR3 sequence (DNA): TGTGCCAGTAGCGGGGGGGGGCTCCAAGAGACCCAGTACTTC. Protein: CASSGGGLQETQYF.

The chain has TRBV6-5 and TRBJ1-5; TRBD1 matches at 7 bases. Germline V lookup: CDR1 MNHEY, CDR2 SVGAGI. This CDR3 region has 14 residues. Unmatched junction bases numbered 3, after V lost 5 bases and J lost 2 bases. CDR3 DNA sequence: TGTGCCAGCAGTGAAGGACAGGGCAATCAGCCCCAGCATTTT. Translating gives CASSEGQGNQPQHF.

J is TRBJ2-7 and V is TRBV4-1, with a weak D call TRBD1 (5 bases). The V end lost 1 base, the J end lost 3 bases, and 13 bases lay between the germline ends. The CDR3 is 15 residues long. Germline CDR1 MGHRA, CDR2 YSYEKL. CDR3 bases: TGCGCCAGCAGCCAAGGGACAACTAAGAACTACGAGCAGTACTTC. Its protein is CASSQGTTKNYEQYF.

The CDR3 is CASSPQGLAGGSYNEQFF. CDR3 DNA sequence: TGTGCCAGCTCACCACAGGGACTAGCGGGAGGTTCCTACAATGAGCAGTTCTTC. The rearrangement uses TRBV18 and TRBJ2-1, with 15 bases identical to TRBD2. J lost 1 base, V lost 1 base, and 2 bases had no gene match. This CDR3 is 18 amino acids long. CDR1 is KGHSH and CDR2 is LQKENI in the germline V gene.

V gene TRBV27 combines with J gene TRBJ2-5; TRBD2 aligns across 11 bases. V trimming: 7 bases; J trimming: 9 bases; junction bases outside the gene matches: 13. Germline V CDR1 and CDR2: MNHEY, SMNVEV (reference sequence). This CDR3 region has 15 residues. The CDR3 loop reads CASTLLAGGSTAQYF. DNA of the CDR3: TGTGCCAGCACCCTTCTAGCGGGGGGTTCTACGGCCCAGTACTTC.

The chain combines TRBV6-6 with TRBJ1-2, with D tentatively TRBD1 (5 bases). In germline, CDR1 is MNHNY, CDR2 SVGAGI (reference sequence). V was trimmed by 6 bases and J by 4 bases, leaving 12 bases between them. There are 13 residues in the CDR3. The CDR3 reads CASRPGWAYGYTF. CDR3 coding DNA: TGTGCCAGCAGGCCAGGGTGGGCCTATGGCTACACCTTC.

The J gene is TRBJ2-3, the V gene TRBV5-5; D gene unclear. This CDR3 is built from 14 residues. The V gene's germline CDR1 is SGHKS and CDR2 YYEKEE (reference sequence). V lost 1 base, J lost 5 bases, and 11 bases lay in between. The CDR3 sequence is CASSLLGLEDTQYF. The CDR3 DNA follows: TGTGCCAGCAGCTTGCTAGGGTTGGAAGATACGCAGTATTTT.

This clone was counted once. A junction boundary mismatches the germline segment, possibly from a read error. The chain carries TRBV6-5 and TRBJ2-2; D tentatively fits TRBD1 or TRBD2 (7 bases each). Looked up from germline, CDR1 is MNHEY and CDR2 is SVGAGI. The CDR3 is made up of 13 amino acids. The CDR3 DNA sequence: TGTACCAGCAGGGAGGGGGCCGACGGGGAGCTGTTTTTT. Protein sequence: CTSREGADGELFF.

This chain links TRBV6-1 with TRBJ2-7; D not certain. Trimming left V 5 bases short and J 0 bases short, with 5 bases between. This CDR3 comprises 12 residues. The germline V gene encodes CDR1 MNHNS and CDR2 SASEGT. The CDR3 bases are TGTGCCAGCAGTCCCAGCTCCTACGAGCAGTACTTC. Protein sequence: CASSPSSYEQYF.

V and J are TRBV5-5 and TRBJ1-3; no firm D call. Germline V lookup: CDR1 SGHKS, CDR2 YYEKEE (reference sequence). V shed 2 bases and J shed 0 bases, with 9 bases lying between them. This CDR3 contains 15 residues. The CDR3 loop reads CASSLEEISGNTIYF. The CDR3, as DNA: TGTGCCAGCAGCTTAGAGGAAATCTCTGGAAACACCATATATTTT.